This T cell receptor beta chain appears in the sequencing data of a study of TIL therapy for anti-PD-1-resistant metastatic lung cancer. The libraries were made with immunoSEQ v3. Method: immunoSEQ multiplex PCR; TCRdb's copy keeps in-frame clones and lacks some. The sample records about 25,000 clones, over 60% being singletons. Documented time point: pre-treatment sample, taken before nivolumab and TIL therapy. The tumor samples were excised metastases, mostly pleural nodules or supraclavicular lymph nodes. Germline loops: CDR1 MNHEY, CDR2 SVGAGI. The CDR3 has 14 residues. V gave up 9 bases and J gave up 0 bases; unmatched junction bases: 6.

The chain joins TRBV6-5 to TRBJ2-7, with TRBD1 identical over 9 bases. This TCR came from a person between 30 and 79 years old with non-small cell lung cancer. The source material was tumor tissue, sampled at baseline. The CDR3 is CARKQGADSYEQYF. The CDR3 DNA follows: TGTGCCAGGAAACAGGGGGCGGACTCCTACGAGCAGTACTTC.